This T cell receptor (beta chain) was sequenced for a study of CD8+CD57+ T cells in acquired aplastic anemia. The germline V gene has CDR1 SGHTA and CDR2 FQGTGA. There are 18 residues in the CDR3. Trimming pared 1 base from V and 4 bases from J, leaving 20 bases between. The template used for profiling TCR beta VDJ and CDR3 was genomic DNA. TCRdb used MiXCR to reprocess the reads, holding one entry per CDR3 protein. The sample holds 260,000 or so distinct CDR3 sequences, about 44% seen once. For sequencing, patients were chosen who had shown expansion of CD8+CD57+ cells by flow cytometry. Untreated patients provided the blood samples, with no therapy given before sampling. This clonotype was counted ten times or more.

The sequence derives from a human donor with aplastic anemia. The V call is TRBV7-3, the J call TRBJ2-1; D is perhaps TRBD2 (5 bases). The sample taken for sequencing was sorted CD4+, CD8+, or CD8+CD57+ T cells (not recorded which) from PBMCs. CDR3 region: CASSLNPDPSGRYNEQFF. DNA of the CDR3: TGTGCCAGCAGCTTAAACCCCGACCCCTCTGGGAGATACAATGAGCAGTTCTTC.